This T cell receptor (beta chain) was sequenced in a study of blood T cell repertoires in COVID-19. There are 15 residues in the CDR3. Germline V gene data show CDR1 as MNHEY and CDR2 as SVGAGI. The V gene lost 6 bases and the J gene lost 1 base, with 13 bases spanning the gap. How the authors handled the data: Using reference gene primer amplification, nucleated cell counts were estimated. Using immunoSEQ multiplex PCR, the repertoire was profiled, and TCRdb retains in-frame clones only, with some absent. That table is the source of V, J and clone size, and D and trimming were worked out from the DNA. The table shows 200,000 or so clones, with approximately 79% occurring only once.

Sequencing input: peripheral blood. This rearrangement joins TRBV6-5 to TRBJ1-5, with D maybe TRBD1 (5 bases). The origin of this receptor is a man in his sixties with active or convalescent COVID-19. The CDR3 reads CASSAQGYSNQPQHF. CDR3 DNA: TGTGCCAGCAGCGCGCAGGGATACAGCAATCAGCCCCAGCATTTT.